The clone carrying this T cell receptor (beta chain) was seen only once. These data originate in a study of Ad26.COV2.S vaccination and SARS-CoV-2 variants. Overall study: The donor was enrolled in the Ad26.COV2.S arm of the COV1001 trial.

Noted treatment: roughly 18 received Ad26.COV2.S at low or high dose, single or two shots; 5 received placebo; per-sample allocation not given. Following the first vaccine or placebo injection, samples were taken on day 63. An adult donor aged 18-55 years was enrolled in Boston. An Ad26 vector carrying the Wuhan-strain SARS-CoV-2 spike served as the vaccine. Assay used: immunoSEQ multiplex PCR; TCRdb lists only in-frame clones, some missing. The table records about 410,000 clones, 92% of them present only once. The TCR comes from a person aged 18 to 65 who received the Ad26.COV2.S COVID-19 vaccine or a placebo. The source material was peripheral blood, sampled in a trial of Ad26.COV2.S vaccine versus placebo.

The CDR3 coding sequence is TGTGCCAGCAGTCCCCTGGGGGCGGGGGGAAACAATGAGCAGTTCTTC. As protein: CASSPLGAGGNNEQFF. The chain combines TRBV27 with TRBJ2-1; 8 bases align to TRBD2. J was trimmed by 5 bases and V by 5 bases; bases with no gene match: 11. Per the germline V gene, CDR1 is MNHEY and CDR2 is SMNVEV (reference sequence). CDR3 length: 16 residues.